This T cell receptor beta chain was captured by sequencing in a study of blood T cells in healthy people across ages (dated by TCRdb to between 2014 and 2017). Turning to the overall study: Template switching captured roughly one uniquely barcoded TCR beta cDNA molecule per two T cells in model experiments. Using the same blood draw, the study looked at two additional independent replicas of 1 million unique cDNA reads for two donors, one aged 18 to 29 and the other aged 80 or older. To avoid experimental bias, donors of different ages were spread randomly across the sequencing lanes. Donors were grouped into four age groups: young (average 16 years), middle-aged (approximately 41), aged (about 59) and long-lived (about 90). To track age-related changes in TCR beta repertoire diversity, the study relied on deep sequencing normalized with unique cDNA molecular identifiers. What the authors observed across the whole study: Observed TCR beta diversity correlated strongly with the percentage of naive T cells measured by flow cytometry. Estimates of total diversity from one million sequenced T cells were regarded as lower bounds and underestimates. The CMV infection status of donors was not known, potentially confounding age-related changes in expanded clonotypes. Observed TCR beta diversity per million T cells fell roughly linearly with age, and a significant reduction was already apparent by age roughly 40. The long-lived group showed more naive CD4+ T cells, fewer expanded clones and increased TCR diversity than the aged group, suggesting age selection. Since profiling was done on bulk unsorted PBMCs, naive and antigen-experienced compartments could not be conclusively compared.

The donors were 40 or so Caucasian individuals from Russia, aged roughly 6 to 95 years, who were systemically healthy. Each donor gave ten milliliters of peripheral blood, collected into EDTA-treated Vacutainer tubes. Ficoll-Paque density-gradient centrifugation was used to isolate PBMCs, with at least 6 million per sample. Total RNA was extracted from PBMCs with Trizol reagent, with at least 6 micrograms obtained per sample. For every donor, flow cytometry on a PBMC aliquot measured the percentage of naive CD45RAhigh/CD27high T cells. This clonotype was seen repeatedly, ten times or more. The antigen this receptor binds is unknown. No much larger clone exists at a distance of one base, and base qualities are not known. Library generation was performed with 5' RACE. Reads for this sample came from an Illumina HiSeq 2500. A second PCR of about 6 to 11 cycles was performed with a sample-barcoded 5' primer and a J-beta primer mix. A unique molecular identifier was introduced onto each TCR beta cDNA molecule by a template-switch 5' adaptor carrying 12 random nucleotides. Each sample yielded at least 3 million CDR3-containing paired-end reads. First-strand cDNA synthesis was performed from all RNA using the Mint cDNA synthesis kit, with priming by a TRBC-specific oligonucleotide. Following uracil-DNA glycosylase treatment, all cDNA underwent a first 18-cycle PCR with the universal primers M1SS and BC2_uni_R. As for how the authors treated the data: For normalization, 1 million high-quality reads, each with a distinct molecular identifier, were randomly selected from each sample. Instead of being binned into consensus sequences, reads with shared molecular identifiers were discarded. CDR3 identification, clonotype clustering and error correction used MiTCR with a Q25 quality threshold and the strictest error-elimination algorithm. Lower-bound total TCR beta diversity was estimated with a nonparametric unseen species model using Euler transformation. The public reads were reanalyzed by TCRdb: fastp trimming at Q25, MiXCR alignment, in-frame beta chains only. Each record represents a unique CDR3 protein, reported with the most common genes and DNA among its rows. None of the V and J calls come from the authors' own analysis; TCRdb made them. For this sample the table gives about 1,500,000 distinct CDR3 sequences, of which 28% were detected only once. The top ten constitute approximately 7.7% of the sample.

The sequence came from a woman aged 30 to 39 in good health. Sequenced material: blood.

CDR3 loop: CASSLYRLFTDTQYF. In nucleotides, the sequence is TGTGCCAGCAGCTTGTACAGGTTGTTCACAGATACGCAGTATTTT. The V and J genes are TRBV5-6 and TRBJ2-3; possibly the D gene is TRBD1, per 5 matching bases. CDR1 and CDR2 were assigned from the germline V gene as SGHDT and YYEEEE. The CDR3 holds 15 amino acids from the cysteine to the phenylalanine. Only the CDR3 part of the read is kept: 45 bases, read in frame from the first base. V lost 1 base and J lost 2 bases; the stretch between them is 11 bases long.